This passage covers 29 T cell receptor beta chains from one sample sequenced in a study of cytomegalovirus exposure and HLA in healthy donors. With 60 Vbeta and 13 Jbeta primers, the PCR was carried out. Sequenced by immunoSEQ multiplex PCR; TCRdb stores in-frame clones only, minus some. The data contain 200,000 to 300,000 clones, about 77% of them singletons. Sequencing was performed on PBMCs. The receptors were gathered from a boy aged 10-17 years in good health and CMV-seronegative.

The chain couples TRBV10-3 to TRBJ1-6; tentative D call: TRBD1 (5 bases). This CDR3 is built from 14 residues. Germline V CDR1 and CDR2: ENHRY, SYGVKD. Deletions cut 10 bases from V and 2 bases from J, with 12 bases between. The CDR3 DNA reads as TGTGCCACACAGGAAGCTACCTATAATTCACCCCTCCACTTT. The encoded protein is CATQEATYNSPLHF.

The V and J genes are TRBV9 and TRBJ2-7, with D uncertain. The V end was cut by 0 bases, the J end by 0 bases, with 7 bases between. The CDR3 runs to 14 residues. The germline CDR1 and CDR2 sequences are SGDLS and YYNGEE. CDR3 region: CASSVEPGSYEQYF. The CDR3 DNA sequence: TGTGCCAGCAGCGTAGAACCGGGCTCCTACGAGCAGTACTTC.

The chain couples TRBV5-4 to TRBJ1-1; a possible D gene is TRBD1 (6 bases). The ends were cut back, 0 bases at V and 2 bases at J, with 11 bases in the middle. Germline V gives CDR1 SGHNT, CDR2 YYREEE (reference sequence). The CDR3 covers 15 residues. The chain's CDR3 is CASSLGQEINTEAFF. The CDR3 DNA reads TGTGCCAGCAGCTTGGGACAGGAAATAAACACTGAAGCTTTCTTT. Variable domain in full (rest from reference TRBV5-4 and TRBJ1-1): ETGVTQSPTHLIKTRGQQVTLRCSSQSGHNTVSWYQQALGQGPQFIFQYYREEENGRGNFPPRFSGLQFPNYSSELNVNALELDDSALYLCASSLGQEINTEAFFGQGTRLTVV.

V usage is TRBV7-6 and J usage is TRBJ2-7, with 11 bases identical to TRBD2. In germline, CDR1 is SGHVS, CDR2 FNYEAQ. After removal of 2 bases from V and 5 bases from J, the junction contained 5 bases not matched to a gene. This CDR3 has 15 residues. CDR3 residues: CASSLSLAGGHEQYF. In nucleotides, the CDR3 is TGTGCCAGCAGCTTAAGTCTAGCGGGGGGACACGAGCAGTACTTC.

CDR3 region: CASSASPGETRGEQFF. DNA for the CDR3: TGTGCCAGCAGCGCTTCCCCCGGAGAGACCCGCGGTGAGCAGTTCTTC. The chain links TRBV9 to TRBJ2-1; D not certain. Trimming pared 3 bases from V and 9 bases from J, leaving 22 bases between. Germline CDR1 SGDLS, CDR2 YYNGEE. The CDR3 totals 16 residues.

V is TRBV6-5 and J is TRBJ2-7; 10 bases line up with TRBD1. This CDR3 has 14 residues. CDR1 and CDR2 from the germline V gene are MNHEY and SVGAGI. The J segment lost 7 bases and the V segment lost 5 bases, leaving 8 bases of the junction unmatched. CDR3 sequence (DNA): TGTGCCAGCAGTCTGGGACAGGGGCTTAGGGAGCAGTACTTC. This gives the protein CASSLGQGLREQYF.

The V and J genes are TRBV4-1 and TRBJ1-5, with D unclear. Per the germline V gene, CDR1 is MGHRA and CDR2 is YSYEKL. The ends were cut back, 0 bases at V and 9 bases at J, with 15 bases in the middle. This CDR3 has 15 amino acids. The chain's CDR3 is CASSQETGGERPQHF. CDR3 bases: TGCGCCAGCAGCCAAGAAACTGGCGGGGAACGGCCCCAGCATTTT.

In regard to this clone: Other nucleotide sequences from this sample produce the same CDR3. The gene calls are TRBV2 and TRBJ1-4; D not certain. The CDR3 contains 11 residues. CDR1 and CDR2 (germline): SNHLY, FYNNEI. V lost 5 bases, J lost 4 bases, and 2 bases lay in between. The CDR3 DNA reads as TGTGCCAGCAGTCTTAATGAAAAACTGTTTTTT. The encoded protein is CASSLNEKLFF.

V usage is TRBV7-9 and J usage is TRBJ1-2; tentatively, D is TRBD1 (6 bases). The CDR3 has 16 residues. Germline values: CDR1 SEHNR, CDR2 FQNEAQ (reference sequence). With 2 bases removed from V and 5 bases from J, the gap between germline ends came to 18 bases. The DNA of the CDR3 is TGTGCCAGCAGCTTACCTAGGACACCTCAGGGGTATGGCTACACCTTC. Protein product: CASSLPRTPQGYGYTF.

This clone has a handful of counts. This chain connects TRBV5-4 to TRBJ1-2, with 8 bases aligning to TRBD1. Losses at the gene ends were 0 bases for V and 8 bases for J; bases not matched to a gene: 6. Germline V gene data show CDR1 as SGHNT and CDR2 as YYREEE (reference sequence). The CDR3 is made up of 14 amino acids. CDR3 loop: CASSLGQGRWGYTF. The DNA of the CDR3 is TGTGCCAGCAGCTTGGGACAGGGGCGATGGGGCTACACCTTC.

V gene TRBV6-1 combines with J gene TRBJ1-2; the match to TRBD1 covers 12 bases. From germline, CDR1 is MNHNS and CDR2 SASEGT. The CDR3 spans 15 residues. V lost 5 bases to trimming and J lost 4 bases; unmatched junction nucleotides: 5. The CDR3, as DNA: TGTGCCAGCAGTTCTGGGACAGGGGGCATCTATGGCTACACCTTC. Amino acid sequence: CASSSGTGGIYGYTF.

This clone was observed once. The junction does not match germline at one end; this may be a read error. The same CDR3 arises from other DNA sequences in this sample as well. The chain combines TRBV10-1 with TRBJ1-1; possible D gene TRBD1, 5 bases. This CDR3 region has 15 residues. From germline, CDR1 is WNHNN and CDR2 SYGVQD (reference sequence). This chain's CDR3 is CASTLTKGRNTEAFF. Here the CDR3 DNA reads TGCGCCAGCACCCTTACTAAGGGGCGGAACACTGAAGCCTTCTTT.

The CDR3 DNA sequence: TGCGCCAGCAGCCAGGCGAGGGGGACAGGGGGCCTTTACAATGAGCAGTTCTTC. This codes for CASSQARGTGGLYNEQFF. The chain combines TRBV4-1 with TRBJ2-1; 12 bases match TRBD1. The CDR3 is 18 residues long. V shed 3 bases, J shed 4 bases, and the junction held 10 bases outside the gene matches. The germline CDR1 and CDR2 sequences are MGHRA and YSYEKL.

This sequence joins TRBV19 and TRBJ2-7; maybe TRBD1 (5 bases). With 4 bases removed from V and 5 bases from J, the gap between germline ends came to 21 bases. Looked up from germline, CDR1 is LNHDA and CDR2 is SQIVND (reference sequence). CDR3 length equals 16 residues. CDR3 region: CASSTLPGRGGNEQYF. For the CDR3, the DNA is TGTGCCAGTAGTACCCTCCCTGGAAGGGGTGGTAACGAGCAGTACTTC.

A note on this clone: A junction end diverges from the germline sequence, so it may reflect a read error. The V call is TRBV7-9, the J call TRBJ2-7; 7 bases match TRBD1. Germline-derived CDR1 and CDR2 are SEHNR and FQNEAQ (reference sequence). CDR3 length: 15 amino acids. Here the CDR3 DNA reads TGTTCCAGCAGCCCGCAGGGGGAGTCGGACTACGAGCAGTACTTC. It translates to CSSSPQGESDYEQYF.

This chain's CDR3 is CASSLGSTYEQYF. In DNA, the CDR3 is TGCGCCAGCAGCTTGGGCAGTACCTACGAGCAGTACTTC. The V call is TRBV5-1, the J call TRBJ2-7, with D hard to call. The CDR3 is 13 amino acids. V lost 0 bases and J lost 2, with 6 bases in between. Germline V lookup: CDR1 SGHRS, CDR2 YFSETQ.

The chain is built from TRBV6-1 and TRBJ2-1, with 9 bases lining up with TRBD2. V gave up 3 bases and J gave up 8 bases; unmatched junction bases: 8. Germline CDR1 reads MNHNS; CDR2 reads SASEGT. The CDR3 covers 15 residues. CDR3 DNA: TGTGCCAGCAGTGACCTTAGCGGGGGCATCGATGAGCAGTTCTTC. Protein sequence: CASSDLSGGIDEQFF.

This chain links TRBV6-5 with TRBJ1-2; D gene unclear. This CDR3 is built from 15 residues. V shed 6 bases and J shed 3 bases, with 17 bases lying between them. The germline CDR1 and CDR2 sequences are MNHEY and SVGAGI. CDR3 nucleotides: TGTGCCAGCAGCATCTATTCGGGTCGCTACTATGGCTACACCTTC. This codes for CASSIYSGRYYGYTF.

The chain employs TRBV28 and TRBJ2-7; 7 bases agree with TRBD1. V was pared by 5 bases and J by 6 bases, with 10 bases of the junction left unmatched. The CDR3 consists of 14 residues. In germline, CDR1 is MDHEN, CDR2 SYDVKM. The CDR3 nucleotides are TGTGCCAGCAGTGCGACAGGGATTGGGCGCGAGCAGTACTTC. This encodes CASSATGIGREQYF.

The CDR3 reads CASSHLGQGLEDEQYF. CDR3 bases: TGTGCCAGCAGTCATTTGGGACAGGGTTTAGAGGACGAGCAGTACTTC. The chain employs TRBV5-5 and TRBJ2-7, with 9 bases matching TRBD1. Germline CDR1 is SGHKS and CDR2 is YYEKEE (reference sequence). V was clipped by 5 bases and J by 5 bases; unmatched bases: 14. The CDR3 contains 16 residues.

A few counts support this clone. The V and J genes are TRBV11-3 and TRBJ2-1; 10 nucleotides align to TRBD2. The CDR3 consists of 15 residues. Germline V gene data show CDR1 as SGHNT and CDR2 as YENEEA. The V segment lost 5 bases and the J segment 8 bases; nucleotides outside the gene matches: 9. The CDR3 loop reads CASSPPAGGPDEQFF. The DNA for the CDR3 is TGTGCCAGCAGCCCCCCAGCGGGAGGGCCCGATGAGCAGTTCTTC. Filled out from reference TRBV11-3 and TRBJ2-1, the complete variable domain reads EAGVVQSPRYKIIEKKQPVAFWCNPISGHNTLYWYLQNLGQGPELLIRYENEEAVDDSQLPKDRFSAERLKGVDSTLKIQPAELGDSAVYLCASSPPAGGPDEQFFGPGTRLTVL.

V usage is TRBV30 and J usage is TRBJ2-2; 11 bases fit TRBD1. J gave up 5 bases and V 8 bases, and 7 bases lay outside the gene matches. The CDR3 covers 14 residues. Germline V CDR1 and CDR2: GTSNPN, SVGIG (reference sequence). The CDR3 sequence is CAATGTGGTGELFF. CDR3 nucleotides: TGTGCCGCCACCGGGACAGGGGGAACCGGGGAGCTGTTTTTT.

The genes are TRBV5-6 and TRBJ1-2, with D uncertain. Trimming took off 1 base at V and 4 bases at J, with 17 bases between the two ends. The CDR3 sequence is 16 residues long. In germline, CDR1 is SGHDT, CDR2 YYEEEE. The CDR3 spells CASSLSKARHLYGYTF. The CDR3 DNA sequence: TGTGCCAGCAGCTTGAGTAAGGCTCGACACCTCTATGGCTACACCTTC.

This clone was seen a few times. The chain is built from TRBV6-5 and TRBJ1-5, with a tentative D call TRBD1 (6 bases). The CDR3 loop spans 15 amino acids. The V end was cut by 6 bases, the J end by 3 bases, with 15 bases between. The germline CDR1 and CDR2 sequences are MNHEY and SVGAGI. CDR3 DNA sequence: TGTGCCAGCAGAGTTGGGGGCCTGGTCAATCAGCCCCAGCATTTT. Protein product: CASRVGGLVNQPQHF.

The CDR3 region has the DNA TGTGCCAGCAGCTTTTTGGGATTTGACAGGGGGCCCCACGAGCAGTACTTC. This gives the protein CASSFLGFDRGPHEQYF. This chain links TRBV11-2 with TRBJ2-7; 10 bases are a match to TRBD1. CDR3 length: 17 amino acids. The germline CDR1 and CDR2 sequences are SGHAT and FQNNGV. With V trimmed by 3 bases and J by 5 bases, 13 bases remained unmatched.

V usage is TRBV2 and J usage is TRBJ2-5; 11 nucleotides agree with TRBD2. Germline V CDR1 and CDR2: SNHLY, FYNNEI. Unmatched junction bases numbered 9, after V lost 1 base and J lost 5 bases. This CDR3 is 17 amino acids long. CDR3 coding DNA: TGTGCCAGCAGTGAAGATGTAGCGGGGGGGCCCCGGGAGACCCAGTACTTC. Encoded protein: CASSEDVAGGPRETQYF.

The chain has TRBV11-2 and TRBJ2-3; 12 bases match TRBD2. Germline V gene data show CDR1 as SGHAT and CDR2 as FQNNGV. V trimming: 5 bases; J trimming: 6 bases; junction bases outside the gene matches: 12. This CDR3 spans 17 amino acids. Written as DNA, the CDR3 is TGTGCCAGCAGCCAAACGGGACTAGCGGGCCCCGGGGATACGCAGTATTTT. It codes for CASSQTGLAGPGDTQYF.

In the case of this clone: Other nucleotide sequences in the sample specify the same CDR3. The rearrangement uses TRBV7-9 and TRBJ2-7, with 7 nucleotides matching TRBD2. This CDR3 is built from 15 residues. Germline trimming cut 1 base from V and 5 bases from J; bases unmatched to any gene: 8. Germline V gene data show CDR1 as SEHNR and CDR2 as FQNEAQ (reference sequence). In DNA, the CDR3 is TGTGCCAGCAGCTTAGTCGGCGGGAGTCCACACGAGCAGTACTTC. It translates to CASSLVGGSPHEQYF. Full variable domain (remainder filled in from reference TRBV7-9 and TRBJ2-7): DTGVSQNPRHKITKRGQNVTFRCDPISEHNRLYWYRQTLGQGPEFLTYFQNEAQLEKSRLLSDRFSAERPKGSFSTLEIQRTEQGDSAMYLCASSLVGGSPHEQYFGPGTRLTVT.

The chain couples TRBV4-1 to TRBJ2-5; 10 nucleotides agree with TRBD2. V trimming: 1 base; J trimming: 5 bases; junction bases outside the gene matches: 10. CDR1 and CDR2 (germline): MGHRA, YSYEKL. The CDR3 spans 17 residues. CDR3: CASSQGRSGGASETQYF. DNA for the CDR3: TGCGCCAGCAGCCAAGGAAGAAGCGGGGGGGCCAGTGAGACCCAGTACTTC.